In this sample, the clone carrying this TCR beta chain turned up a few times. This entry belongs to a study of blood T cell repertoires in COVID-19. The CDR3 length is 12 residues. CDR1 is SEHNR, CDR2 FQNEAQ, per germline (reference sequence). V was trimmed by 2 bases and J by 6 bases, leaving 8 bases between them. Some clones are missing from TCRdb's copy, which holds only in-frame ones; the method was immunoSEQ multiplex PCR. The sample holds roughly 99,000 clones, about three quarters seen once. Sequenced: peripheral blood. The chain recombines TRBV7-9 with TRBJ2-7; no clear D. The TCR comes from a man between 65 and 85 years old with acute or convalescent COVID-19. The CDR3 DNA sequence: TGTGCCAGCAGCTTATTGACTTCCGAGCAGTACTTC. Translated, it gives CASSLLTSEQYF. Together with reference TRBV7-9 and TRBJ2-7, the CDR3 gives the full variable domain: DTGVSQNPRHKITKRGQNVTFRCDPISEHNRLYWYRQTLGQGPEFLTYFQNEAQLEKSRLLSDRFSAERPKGSFSTLEIQRTEQGDSAMYLCASSLLTSEQYFGPGTRLTVT.